This T cell receptor (beta chain) was captured by sequencing in a study of regulatory dendritic cells for organ transplantation. Looking at the study overall: Day 6 dendritic cell cultures were stimulated with LPS.

This table comes from immunoSEQ multiplex PCR, and its TCRdb copy is limited to in-frame clones, with some not included. The sample carries 9,500 to 11,000 clones, 75% recorded once. This CDR3 contains 15 residues. Germline CDR1 reads SNHLY; CDR2 reads FYNNEI. After removal of 5 bases from V and 5 bases from J, the junction contained 11 bases not matched to a gene. In the case of this clone: What it binds is unknown.

Study-level points and caveats: Mature dendritic cells appeared to drive more memory CD8+ clonal expansion than regulatory ones.

Sorted subsets were CFSE-labeled and cultured around five days with allogeneic dendritic cells. The TCR originated in a human donor in good health. Input material: memory CD4+ T cells from blood cultured with regulatory dendritic cells. Subset indicated: CD45RO+ memory T cells. This chain links TRBV2 with TRBJ2-5; TRBD2 aligns across 7 bases. The CDR3 loop reads CASSPTSGVLETQYF. In nucleotides, the CDR3 is TGTGCCAGCAGTCCTACCAGCGGGGTGTTGGAGACCCAGTACTTC. The entire variable domain, with the rest obtained from reference TRBV2 and TRBJ2-5, is as follows: EPEVTQTPSHQVTQMGQEVILRCVPISNHLYFYWYRQILGQKVEFLVSFYNNEISEKSEIFDDQFSVERPDGSNFTLKIRSTKLEDSAMYFCASSPTSGVLETQYFGPGTRLLVL.